This entry describes one TCR beta chain. Some clones are missing from TCRdb's copy, which holds only in-frame ones; the method was immunoSEQ multiplex PCR. The sample shows about 200,000 clones, approximately 87% of them seen only once. V shed 4 bases and J 2 bases; nucleotides not matched to a gene: 16. The CDR3 sequence is 18 residues long. CDR1 is LGHDT and CDR2 is YNNKEL in the germline V gene (reference sequence). This specimen comes from a study of blood T cell repertoires in COVID-19. Study-level information: The analysed material was cDNA or gDNA that came from T cells, B-cell-depleted T cells, or PBMCs.

This clonotype was obtained from a woman aged 50 to 60 with acute or convalescent COVID-19. The sequencing input was peripheral blood. This chain joins TRBV3-1 (or the pseudogene TRBV3-2) and TRBJ2-7; TRBD2 aligns across 8 bases. The CDR3 sequence is CASSPKLNSSGITYEQYF. Written as DNA, the CDR3 is TGTGCCAGCAGCCCCAAATTAAACAGTAGCGGGATTACCTACGAGCAGTACTTC.